These 9 T cell receptor delta chains share one sample of origin, sequenced in a study of gammadelta T cells in human blood. TCRdb re-processed the RT-PCR reads using CATT. Of about 700 delta-chain clones in the sample, 20% to 25% were seen once. Specimen: Vgamma9Vdelta2 gamma-delta T cells from fetal blood. These receptors were taken from a human fetus.

By frequency in the sample, this clone is medium-sized. The chain combines TRDV2 with TRDJ3; 10 nucleotides line up with TRDD3. Assignment of the J gene here rests on matching the DNA to germline, because TCRdb gives none. Trimming at V came to 3 bases and at J to 0 bases, leaving 7 bases not matched to a gene. CDR1 and CDR2 (germline): GEAIGNYY, EKD. The CDR3 totals 19 residues. This chain's CDR3 is CACDPTGGFLSWDTRQMFF. Here the CDR3 DNA reads TGTGCCTGTGACCCAACTGGGGGATTCCTCTCCTGGGACACCCGACAGATGTTTTTC.

This clone was recorded a few times. A read error likely explains this, since a far larger clone differs by one base. The chain has TRDV2 and TRDJ1; 7 bases agree with TRDD3. V shed 2 bases, J shed 1 base, and the junction held 6 bases outside the gene matches. Germline CDR1 reads GEAIGNYY; CDR2 reads EKD. This CDR3 contains 15 residues. The CDR3 DNA follows: TGTGCCTGTGACAAACGGGGGGATCTCACCGATAAACTCATCTTT. Translating it yields CACDKRGDLTDKLIF.

Remarks on this clone: A read error is the likely source, as a far larger clone sits one nucleotide away. V and J are TRDV2 and TRDJ1, with TRDD3 matching over 13 bases. No J gene was available from TCRdb, and it was assigned here by a germline match of the DNA. From germline, CDR1 is GEAIGNYY and CDR2 EKD. The CDR3 length is 19 residues. After removal of 6 bases from V and 0 bases from J, the junction contained 15 bases not matched to a gene. CDR3 sequence reads: CACPNYWGIRPIYTDKLIF. The CDR3 DNA sequence: TGTGCCTGTCCAAATTACTGGGGGATACGACCTATTTACACCGATAAACTCATCTTT.

By sample share, this clone is hyperexpanded (1% or more). The identical CDR3 is also encoded by other nucleotide sequences in the sample. This rearrangement joins TRDV2 to TRDJ1, with 11 bases that match TRDD3. The trim removed 1 base at V and 3 bases at J, leaving 0 bases unmatched. Germline-derived CDR1 and CDR2 are GEAIGNYY and EKD. This CDR3 comprises 14 residues. CDR3 in DNA: TGTGCCTGTGACACTGGGGGATACGCCGATAAACTCATCTTT. Translated, it gives CACDTGGYADKLIF.

As for this clone: Possible read error: a much larger clone is one base away. The V call is TRDV2, the J call TRDJ3; the D gene is possibly TRDD3 (5 bases). TCRdb is silent on the J gene; assignment here came from matching the DNA to germline. The CDR3 is 19 amino acids. Germline assignment: CDR1 GEAIGNYY and CDR2 EKD. The CDR3: CACDTGDYRSSWDTRQMFF. The CDR3 DNA sequence: TGTGCATGTGACACCGGGGACTACCGAAGCTCCTGGGACACCCGACAGATGTTTTTC.

This clone ranks as large (0.1 to 1%). The sample has other DNA sequences that encode this CDR3 too. V gene TRDV2 combines with J gene TRDJ3; D is perhaps TRDD3 (6 bases). V lost 0 bases, J lost 2 bases, and 7 bases lay in between. CDR1 GEAIGNYY and CDR2 EKD come from the germline V gene. The CDR3 extends over 16 amino acids. CDR3 coding DNA: TGTGCCTGTGACACCTGGGATACCTGGGACACCCGACAGATGTTTTTC. Its protein product is CACDTWDTWDTRQMFF.

In its sample, this clone ranks as large. This chain joins TRDV2 and TRDJ2, with 7 positions matching TRDD3. The length of the CDR3 is 13 residues. The V gene end was trimmed by 0 bases and the J gene end by 6 bases; junction bases not matched to a gene: 0. Germline CDR1 reads GEAIGNYY; CDR2 reads EKD. DNA of the CDR3: TGTGCCTGTGACACCGGGGGATCAGCACAACTCTTCTTT. Encoded protein: CACDTGGSAQLFF.

This clone occurred a few times. A much larger clone lies a single base off, so this may be a read error. The chain recombines TRDV2 with TRDJ1; no firm D call. Germline-derived CDR1 and CDR2 are GEAIGNYY and EKD. V was trimmed by 0 bases and J by 1 base, leaving 8 bases between them. The CDR3 is 14 amino acids. CDR3: CACDTAMRTDKLIF. Here the CDR3 DNA reads TGTGCCTGTGACACCGCTATGCGCACCGATAAACTCATCTTT.

This clone is large by share. This chain links TRDV2 with TRDJ1, with TRDD3 matching over 13 bases. CDR1 is GEAIGNYY and CDR2 is EKD in the germline V gene. This CDR3 contains 16 residues. Losses at the gene ends were 3 bases for V and 0 bases for J; bases not matched to a gene: 3. CDR3 coding DNA: TGTGCCTGTGACGTACTGGGGGATACGCACACCGATAAACTCATCTTT. This codes for CACDVLGDTHTDKLIF.